This passage covers 11 T cell receptor beta chains from one sample sequenced in a study of T cell repertoires in cytomegalovirus infection. TCRdb fed the reads into MiXCR, producing one record per CDR3 protein. The sample holds roughly 230,000 distinct CDR3 sequences; over 15% are singletons and the top ten take roughly 50%. The sample consisted of CD8+ T cells from PBMCs. Receptor source: a human donor in good health (CMV status not recorded). Some clones in this sample may be carry-over from other donors' samples.

This clonotype was detected many times. The chain has TRBV6-1 and TRBJ2-7; 11 bases line up with TRBD1. V shed 6 bases and J 3 bases; nucleotides not matched to a gene: 4. This CDR3 has 14 residues. Germline assignment: CDR1 MNHNS and CDR2 SASEGT. The CDR3 coding sequence is TGTGCCAGCAGCGCCGGGACAGGGGGCTACGAGCAGTACTTC. Translating gives CASSAGTGGYEQYF.

This clonotype was picked up many times. V usage is TRBV7-6 and J usage is TRBJ1-5; a possible D gene is TRBD1 (6 bases). CDR1 is SGHVS, CDR2 FNYEAQ, per germline. This CDR3 is built from 14 residues. V lost 5 bases, J lost 7 bases, and 15 bases lay in between. The CDR3 reads CASSPTGGGQPQHF. DNA of the CDR3: TGTGCCAGCAGCCCCACTGGCGGGGGCCAGCCCCAGCATTTT.

This clonotype was recorded at least ten times. This chain joins TRBV12-3 or TRBV12-4 and TRBJ2-7, with 10 positions matching TRBD2. CDR3 length: 11 residues. The CDR3 loop is CVSSGGYEQYF. The CDR3 nucleotides read TGTGTGTCTAGCGGGGGTTACGAGCAGTACTTC.

This clonotype was detected many times. V usage is TRBV3-1 and J usage is TRBJ1-6, with unresolved D. CDR1 is LGHDT and CDR2 is YNNKEL in the germline V gene (reference sequence). V lost 8 bases, J lost 10 bases, and 6 bases lay in between. The CDR3 loop spans 10 amino acids. CDR3 protein: CASGPSPLHF. For the CDR3, the DNA is TGTGCCAGCGGCCCATCACCCCTCCACTTT.

V is TRBV28 and J is TRBJ2-7; D not certain. The CDR3 is made up of 13 amino acids. V gave up 4 bases and J gave up 6 bases, with 13 bases separating them. Germline loops: CDR1 MDHEN, CDR2 SYDVKM. The chain's CDR3 is CASSSGDFREQYF. The CDR3 nucleotides read TGTGCCAGCAGTTCCGGCGATTTTCGCGAGCAGTACTTC.

This clonotype was found once. This chain joins TRBV27 and TRBJ1-1; perhaps TRBD1 as D (6 bases). From germline, CDR1 is MNHEY and CDR2 SMNVEV (reference sequence). V gave up 0 bases and J gave up 6 bases, with 11 bases separating them. The CDR3 has 14 amino acids. CDR3 region: CASSLSAGVSEAFF. The CDR3 DNA is TGTGCCAGCAGTTTATCGGCAGGGGTTTCTGAAGCTTTCTTT.

The V and J genes are TRBV7-2 and TRBJ2-1, with D maybe TRBD2 (5 bases). Trimming took 5 bases from V and 11 from J, leaving 13 bases between them. Germline-derived CDR1 and CDR2 are SGHTA and FQGNSA. The CDR3 consists of 12 residues. DNA of the CDR3: TGTGCCAGCAGCCTGGACGGGAATAAGCAGTTCTTC. It translates to CASSLDGNKQFF.

The table lists this clonotype with a few counts. The chain joins TRBV19 to TRBJ2-1, with TRBD1 matching over 10 bases. This CDR3 comprises 15 residues. Trimming took 9 bases from V and 7 from J; bases not matched to a gene: 12. Germline CDR1 LNHDA, CDR2 SQIVND (reference sequence). Here the CDR3 DNA reads TGTGCCAGCGAACCTGGGACAGGGGAGGGTAATGAGCAGTTCTTC. Translated: CASEPGTGEGNEQFF.

This clonotype was seen more than once but under ten times. The V call is TRBV19, the J call TRBJ2-1; tentatively, D is TRBD1 (5 bases). V was trimmed by 3 bases and J by 4 bases, leaving 13 bases between them. This CDR3 is 15 amino acids long. Germline V gene lookup returns CDR1 LNHDA and CDR2 SQIVND (reference sequence). The CDR3 region is CASSIGLGQYNEQFF. The CDR3, as DNA: TGTGCCAGTAGTATCGGCCTGGGGCAATACAATGAGCAGTTCTTC. The whole variable domain, remainder taken from reference TRBV19 and TRBJ2-1, is DGGITQSPKYLFRKEGQNVTLSCEQNLNHDAMYWYRQDPGQGLRLIYYSQIVNDFQKGDIAEGYSVSREKKESFPLTVTSAQKNPTAFYLCASSIGLGQYNEQFFGPGTRLTVL.

This clonotype was seen many times. V and J are TRBV28 and TRBJ1-5; unclear D gene. The CDR3 is made up of 16 amino acids. Trimming removed 2 bases at V and 0 bases at J, with 11 bases between. Looked up from germline, CDR1 is MDHEN and CDR2 is SYDVKM. CDR3 bases: TGTGCCAGCAGTTTAATGGGAGAATATAGCAATCAGCCCCAGCATTTT. As protein: CASSLMGEYSNQPQHF.

Worth noting for this clonotype: The junction does not match germline at one end; this may be a read error. The chain uses TRBV29-1 and TRBJ2-1; perhaps TRBD2 as D (6 bases). Germline values: CDR1 SQVTM, CDR2 ANQGSEA. CDR3 length equals 15 residues. For the CDR3, the DNA is TGCAGCGTTGAATCGCCGACGGTCTTCGGGGAGGAGCAGTCCTTC. Protein: CSVESPTVFGEEQSF.